These 21 T cell receptor beta chains were all obtained from the same sample, sequenced in a study of sequential checkpoint blockade in melanoma. The sample's treatment: randomized to nivolumab then ipilimumab (arm A) or the reverse (arm B). Produced via immunoSEQ multiplex PCR; TCRdb's table is partial and in-frame only. This repertoire shows roughly 5,000 clones, approximately 20% found once; its top ten account for about 9%. Material: tumor tissue (inferred from file names), obtained from a patient given nivolumab and ipilimumab in sequence. All receptors derive from a human donor with melanoma.

This clone was counted between two and nine times. The chain employs TRBV28 and TRBJ2-5; TRBD2 matches 11 bases. Germline-derived CDR1 and CDR2 are MDHEN and SYDVKM. The CDR3 consists of 14 residues. V trimming: 6 bases; J trimming: 5 bases; junction bases outside the gene matches: 5. The CDR3 DNA follows: TGTGCCAGCAGCTCGACTAGCGGGAAGGAGACCCAGTACTTC. Its translation: CASSSTSGKETQYF.

The chain joins TRBV11-3 to TRBJ2-1; 16 bases are a match to TRBD2. From germline, CDR1 is SGHNT and CDR2 YENEEA. V was pared by 0 bases and J by 1 base, with 6 bases of the junction left unmatched. The CDR3 has 20 amino acids. The CDR3 here is CASSLEWGLAGGGSYNEQFF. The CDR3 coding sequence is TGTGCCAGCAGCTTAGAATGGGGACTAGCGGGAGGGGGATCCTACAATGAGCAGTTCTTC.

This clone rates as medium-sized. This chain links TRBV6-8 with TRBJ1-5, with 9 bases that match TRBD1. The germline CDR1 and CDR2 sequences are MNHGY and SAAAGT. The CDR3 consists of 14 residues. V lost 5 bases and J lost 5; bases outside the gene matches: 4. The CDR3 reads CASSQGQGYQPQHF. CDR3 nucleotide sequence: TGTGCCAGCAGTCAGGGACAGGGCTATCAGCCCCAGCATTTT.

The V gene is TRBV29-1, the J gene TRBJ2-1, with 9 positions matching TRBD2. CDR1 is SQVTM and CDR2 is ANQGSEA in the germline V gene. V shed 5 bases and J 10 bases; nucleotides not matched to a gene: 9. CDR3 length equals 13 residues. The CDR3, as DNA: TGCAGCGTTTTTAGCGGGGGAACGGGGGAGCAGTTCTTC. Translation gives CSVFSGGTGEQFF.

This clone was recorded many times. V gene TRBV11-3 combines with J gene TRBJ1-1; TRBD1 aligns across 9 bases. Germline V gene sequence: CDR1 SGHNT, CDR2 YENEEA. This CDR3 region has 18 residues. V dropped 5 bases and J dropped 7; count of bases not matched to a gene: 20. CDR3: CASSPTRQGGWDAGEAFF. In DNA, the CDR3 is TGTGCCAGCAGCCCAACTCGACAGGGGGGATGGGATGCTGGTGAAGCTTTCTTT. The full variable domain, rest sourced from reference TRBV11-3 and TRBJ1-1, is EAGVVQSPRYKIIEKKQPVAFWCNPISGHNTLYWYLQNLGQGPELLIRYENEEAVDDSQLPKDRFSAERLKGVDSTLKIQPAELGDSAVYLCASSPTRQGGWDAGEAFFGQGTRLTVV.

This clone was recorded many times. CDR3 region: CASSLGQGGHTTNEKLFF. Here the CDR3 DNA reads TGTGCCAGCAGCCTCGGACAGGGCGGACATACAACTAATGAAAAACTGTTTTTT. The V and J genes are TRBV11-3 and TRBJ1-4; TRBD1 agrees at 8 bases. The CDR3 loop spans 18 amino acids. Looked up from germline, CDR1 is SGHNT and CDR2 is YENEEA. V was clipped by 5 bases and J by 0 bases; unmatched bases: 11.

This clone was detected a few times. This chain joins TRBV6-1 and TRBJ2-5; TRBD2 agrees at 8 bases. The CDR3 covers 18 residues. Germline CDR1 MNHNS, CDR2 SASEGT. J was trimmed by 5 bases and V by 0 bases; bases with no gene match: 14. This CDR3 reads CASSEAPIAGRTWETQYF. The DNA for the CDR3 is TGTGCCAGCAGTGAAGCCCCCATAGCGGGACGCACCTGGGAGACCCAGTACTTC.

This chain uses TRBV5-1 with TRBJ2-1, with TRBD2 as a possible D gene (5 bases). V lost 1 base and J lost 0, with 5 bases in between. The CDR3 is 14 residues long. Germline V lookup: CDR1 SGHRS, CDR2 YFSETQ. In nucleotides, the CDR3 is TGCGCCAGCAGCTTGACTAGCTCCTACAATGAGCAGTTCTTC. Its protein product is CASSLTSSYNEQFF.

V is TRBV30 and J is TRBJ2-4; TRBD1 agrees at 7 bases. V lost 0 bases and J lost 6; bases outside the gene matches: 8. The V gene's germline CDR1 is GTSNPN and CDR2 SVGIG (reference sequence). The CDR3 has 15 residues. The CDR3 spells CAWSVEGASGNIQYF. The CDR3 DNA reads TGTGCCTGGAGTGTCGAGGGGGCCTCCGGAAACATTCAGTACTTC.

This clone appeared a few times. The chain links TRBV15 to TRBJ2-3; 15 bases line up with TRBD2. CDR1 is LNHNV and CDR2 is YYDKDF in the germline V gene (reference sequence). The ends lost 8 bases at V and 3 bases at J; junction bases unmatched: 3. The CDR3 is 15 amino acids. CDR3 region: CATRTSGRGTDTQYF. Here the CDR3 DNA reads TGTGCCACCCGGACTAGCGGGAGGGGTACAGATACGCAGTATTTT.

This chain joins TRBV19 and TRBJ2-7, with TRBD1 as a possible D gene (5 bases). Trimming took 5 bases from V and 3 from J, leaving 17 bases between them. The germline gives CDR1 LNHDA, CDR2 SQIVND (reference sequence). The CDR3 has 15 amino acids. Here the CDR3 DNA reads TGTGCCAGTAGTCGATCCCCGGACATCGGCTACGAGCAGTACTTC. It codes for CASSRSPDIGYEQYF. The variable domain in full, with the rest retrieved from reference TRBV19 and TRBJ2-7, is DGGITQSPKYLFRKEGQNVTLSCEQNLNHDAMYWYRQDPGQGLRLIYYSQIVNDFQKGDIAEGYSVSREKKESFPLTVTSAQKNPTAFYLCASSRSPDIGYEQYFGPGTRLTVT.

This chain joins TRBV19 and TRBJ2-3; TRBD1 matches 10 bases. Germline lookup yields CDR1 LNHDA and CDR2 SQIVND (reference sequence). CDR3 length equals 14 residues. V lost 6 bases to trimming and J lost 8 bases; unmatched junction nucleotides: 8. DNA of the CDR3: TGTGCCAGTAGGCCGGGACAGGGGATTGGTACGCAGTATTTT. Its protein is CASRPGQGIGTQYF.

The chain is built from TRBV10-3 and TRBJ2-7; the D gene is possibly TRBD2 (6 bases). CDR3 length: 14 amino acids. V lost 0 bases and J lost 6, with 12 bases in between. Germline assignment: CDR1 ENHRY and CDR2 SYGVKD. CDR3 residues: CAISESVSGAEQYF. In DNA form, the CDR3 reads TGTGCCATCAGTGAGTCGGTTAGCGGAGCCGAGCAGTACTTC.

This clone has at least ten counts. The V and J genes are TRBV11-3 and TRBJ1-1; D ambiguous. The CDR3 is 14 residues long. V dropped 2 bases and J dropped 7 bases, with 14 bases sitting between them. CDR1 is SGHNT and CDR2 is YENEEA in the germline V gene. The CDR3 here is CASSLYGSNHEAFF. CDR3 bases: TGTGCCAGCAGCTTATACGGTTCGAACCATGAAGCTTTCTTT.

By share, this clone counts as medium-sized. The chain links TRBV11-3 to TRBJ1-2, with 8 bases matching TRBD1. This CDR3 has 14 residues. Germline lookup yields CDR1 SGHNT and CDR2 YENEEA. The V segment lost 5 bases and the J segment 8 bases; nucleotides outside the gene matches: 10. The CDR3 DNA reads TGTGCCAGCAGCCTCCAGGGGGCGCGCGGCGGCTACACCTTC. This encodes CASSLQGARGGYTF.

V is TRBV15 and J is TRBJ2-2, with 7 positions matching TRBD2. J lost 6 bases, V lost 5 bases, and 6 bases had no gene match. CDR3 length: 14 amino acids. The germline V gene has CDR1 LNHNV and CDR2 YYDKDF (reference sequence). CDR3: CATSGRESAGELFF. CDR3 sequence (DNA): TGTGCCACCAGCGGGCGGGAGTCAGCCGGGGAGCTGTTTTTT.

This clone showed up many times. The chain is built from TRBV11-3 and TRBJ1-5, with a possible D match to TRBD1 (6 bases). Germline loops: CDR1 SGHNT, CDR2 YENEEA. This CDR3 region has 15 residues. Between the trimmed V and J ends, which lost 4 bases and 0 bases, there was a span of 10 bases. This CDR3 reads CASSSLDSSNQPQHF. In DNA, the CDR3 is TGTGCCAGCAGCTCCCTGGACAGTAGCAATCAGCCCCAGCATTTT.

This clone was observed a handful of times. The chain has TRBV6-8 and TRBJ2-6, with 7 bases fitting TRBD1. Per the germline V gene, CDR1 is MNHGY and CDR2 is SAAAGT. V lost 4 bases to trimming and J lost 0 bases; unmatched junction nucleotides: 15. This CDR3 spans 20 amino acids. The CDR3 sequence is CASSFNPTGPHYSGANVLTF. CDR3 sequence (DNA): TGTGCCAGCAGTTTTAACCCGACAGGGCCCCATTACTCTGGGGCCAACGTCCTGACTTTC.

This clone showed up just a few times. This chain joins TRBV28 and TRBJ1-2; D gene ambiguous. The germline gives CDR1 MDHEN, CDR2 SYDVKM. CDR3 length equals 17 residues. V was shortened by 5 bases and J by 5 bases, with 24 bases between the two germline ends. Here the CDR3 reads CASSTPLQIRLGYGYTF. CDR3 DNA: TGTGCCAGCAGTACCCCCTTGCAGATAAGATTAGGATATGGCTACACCTTC.

This chain joins TRBV11-3 and TRBJ2-1, with D possibly being TRBD1 (5 bases). In germline, CDR1 is SGHNT, CDR2 YENEEA. This CDR3 contains 15 residues. Between the trimmed V and J ends, which lost 3 bases and 3 bases, there was a span of 12 bases. The CDR3 is CASSLNRWGYNEQFF. CDR3 DNA: TGTGCCAGCAGCTTGAACAGGTGGGGCTACAATGAGCAGTTCTTC.

In its sample, this clone was seen a few times. The chain carries TRBV28 and TRBJ1-3; no clear D. Germline values: CDR1 MDHEN, CDR2 SYDVKM. The V and J ends lost 2 bases and 4 bases respectively, with 9 bases between them. The CDR3 has 14 amino acids. The CDR3 sequence: CASSLQSWGNTIYF. For the CDR3, the DNA is TGTGCCAGCAGTTTACAGTCGTGGGGAAACACCATATATTTT.